The 7 T cell receptor beta chains below all came from one sample that was sequenced in a study of blood T cell repertoires in COVID-19. Profiled with immunoSEQ multiplex PCR; TCRdb holds only in-frame clones, not every one. The sample holds some 65,000 clones; around four fifths are singletons and the top ten take less than 7%. Material: peripheral blood. The receptors stem from a woman aged 70-85 years with acute or convalescent COVID-19.

J is TRBJ1-3 and V is TRBV7-6; D is perhaps TRBD1 (6 bases). The germline V and J ends were trimmed by 5 bases and 0 bases, with 20 bases remaining between them. Germline loops: CDR1 SGHVS, CDR2 FNYEAQ. The CDR3 totals 18 residues. The CDR3: CASSPSQGSSRSGNTIYF. The CDR3 region has the DNA TGTGCCAGCAGCCCATCGCAGGGGAGCTCCCGCTCTGGAAACACCATATATTTT.

This chain joins TRBV10-3 and TRBJ2-2; TRBD2 might be the D (6 bases). Germline CDR1 reads ENHRY; CDR2 reads SYGVKD. The CDR3 spans 15 residues. Deletions cut 2 bases from V and 3 bases from J, with 10 bases between. The CDR3, as DNA: TGTGCCATCAGTGAGACGGGACTCGACACCGGGGAGCTGTTTTTT. This gives the protein CAISETGLDTGELFF.

This sequence joins TRBV28 and TRBJ1-6; tentatively, D is TRBD1 (6 bases). Germline V gives CDR1 MDHEN, CDR2 SYDVKM. The CDR3 spans 12 residues. V was shortened by 7 bases and J by 7 bases, with 8 bases between the two germline ends. CDR3 coding DNA: TGTGCCAGCACCAGGGGAAATTCACCCCTCCACTTT. Encoded protein: CASTRGNSPLHF.

The chain uses TRBV4-2 and TRBJ2-2, with TRBD1 matching 8 bases. Germline V gene sequence: CDR1 LGHNA, CDR2 YNFKEQ. This CDR3 spans 16 amino acids. J gave up 5 bases and V 0 bases, and 5 bases lay outside the gene matches. In nucleotides, the CDR3 is TGTGCCAGCAGCCAAGAGAGACAGGGGTTAACCGGGGAGCTGTTTTTT. Encoded protein: CASSQERQGLTGELFF.

This clone was detected once. The chain couples TRBV6-6 to TRBJ1-2; D gene ambiguous. CDR1 and CDR2 (germline): MNHNY, SVGAGI (reference sequence). Trimming took off 2 bases at V and 5 bases at J, with 15 bases between the two ends. The CDR3 sequence is 15 residues long. The CDR3 loop reads CASSYDGAPRYGYTF. The CDR3 nucleotides read TGTGCCAGCAGTTACGACGGAGCCCCCCGGTATGGCTACACCTTC.

CDR3 nucleotide sequence: TGCGCAGGAGCTGGCGGGGAGATCACAGATACGCAGTATTTT. Protein sequence: CAGAGGEITDTQYF. The chain joins TRBV5-1 to TRBJ2-3, with a possible D match to TRBD2 (6 bases). Germline assignment: CDR1 SGHRS and CDR2 YFSETQ. The CDR3 covers 14 residues.

This chain joins TRBV10-3 and TRBJ2-5, with TRBD2 matching 11 bases. Germline lookup yields CDR1 ENHRY and CDR2 SYGVKD. CDR3 length: 16 residues. The V segment lost 0 bases and the J segment 7 bases; nucleotides outside the gene matches: 7. The CDR3 here is CAISESTPLAGVTQYF. The CDR3, as DNA: TGTGCCATCAGTGAGTCGACCCCACTAGCGGGGGTGACCCAGTACTTC.